One sample yielded the 15 T cell receptor beta chains listed below, sequenced in a study of T cell clones after liver transplantation. Only in-frame clones appear in the TCRdb table, and some are missing; sequencing was by immunoSEQ multiplex PCR. The sample lists 80,000 or so clones; roughly 85% were seen once. This specimen was CD4+ T cells from blood, taken approximately 3.5 years after liver transplant. The receptors derive from a human patient who received a liver transplant. Some T cells here may be from the graft donor.

V usage is TRBV9 and J usage is TRBJ1-1; D gene unclear. Trimming pared 0 bases from V and 6 bases from J, leaving 12 bases between. The CDR3 covers 14 residues. CDR1 SGDLS and CDR2 YYNGEE come from the germline V gene. The CDR3 nucleotides are TGTGCCAGCAGCGTAGGGCAGCTAACCGCTGAAGCTTTCTTT. This sequence encodes CASSVGQLTAEAFF.

The chain recombines TRBV27 with TRBJ2-7, with D possibly TRBD1 on 6 matching bases. Trimming left V 2 bases short and J 2 bases short, with 19 bases between. The CDR3 is 17 amino acids. Germline V gene sequence: CDR1 MNHEY, CDR2 SMNVEV (reference sequence). The CDR3 region has the DNA TGTGCCAGCAGTTTAAGGCCCGCCTCCAGGGGCCCCTACGAGCAGTACTTC. Its protein is CASSLRPASRGPYEQYF.

The V and J genes are TRBV5-1 and TRBJ1-4; the D is unclear. CDR1 is SGHRS and CDR2 is YFSETQ in the germline V gene. Trimming cost V 0 bases and J 2 bases, with 8 bases left between them. The CDR3 loop spans 15 amino acids. The CDR3 reads CASSLGTNTNEKLFF. For the CDR3, the DNA is TGCGCCAGCAGCTTGGGAACAAATACTAATGAAAAACTGTTTTTT. The full variable domain, in which reference TRBV5-1 and TRBJ1-4 provide the parts outside the CDR3, is KAGVTQTPRYLIKTRGQQVTLSCSPISGHRSVSWYQQTPGQGLQFLFEYFSETQRNKGNFPGRFSGRQFSNSRSEMNVSTLELGDSALYLCASSLGTNTNEKLFFGSGTQLSVL.

This rearrangement joins TRBV7-2 to TRBJ1-2; a possible D gene is TRBD1 (6 bases). V was clipped by 1 base and J by 7 bases, with 16 bases between them. Per the germline V gene, CDR1 is SGHTA and CDR2 is FQGNSA. The CDR3 covers 15 residues. CDR3 sequence: CASSLGGLGAGGYTF. As DNA, the CDR3 is TGTGCCAGCAGCTTAGGAGGTTTGGGGGCAGGTGGCTACACCTTC.

The rearrangement links TRBV9 to TRBJ2-5; 9 bases fit TRBD2. Germline assignment: CDR1 SGDLS and CDR2 YYNGEE. The ends lost 1 base at V and 0 bases at J; junction bases unmatched: 4. The CDR3 covers 16 residues. Here the CDR3 reads CASSVFSGSYQETQYF. The CDR3 DNA sequence: TGTGCCAGCAGCGTATTTAGCGGGAGCTACCAAGAGACCCAGTACTTC.

The chain couples TRBV10-1 to TRBJ2-3; tentatively, D is TRBD1 or TRBD2 (5 bases each). Trimming removed 6 bases at V and 1 base at J, with 17 bases between. The length of the CDR3 is 16 residues. Germline loops: CDR1 WNHNN, CDR2 SYGVQD (reference sequence). The CDR3 DNA reads TGCGCCAGCAGCGCCCTCCGGGGCGCCCGCACAGATACGCAGTATTTT. Its translation is CASSALRGARTDTQYF.

This rearrangement joins TRBV18 to TRBJ2-2; unclear D gene. Looked up from germline, CDR1 is KGHSH and CDR2 is LQKENI. Trimming removed 2 bases from V and 4 bases from J, with 8 bases in between. There are 14 residues in the CDR3. CDR3 region: CASSPAPFTGELFF. DNA for the CDR3: TGTGCCAGCTCACCAGCACCCTTCACCGGGGAGCTGTTTTTT.

The chain links TRBV5-8 to TRBJ1-4; D gene ambiguous. CDR1 is SGHTS and CDR2 is YDEGEE in the germline V gene. The V end was cut by 6 bases, the J end by 8 bases, with 14 bases between. The CDR3 runs to 13 residues. CDR3 DNA: TGTGCCAGCAATCCACAGCGGAAGGAAAAACTGTTTTTT. Encoded protein: CASNPQRKEKLFF.

This clone was counted once. CDR3 amino acids: CASTVTARNTGELFF. DNA of the CDR3: TGTGCCAGTACCGTGACAGCTCGGAACACCGGGGAGCTGTTTTTT. The V and J genes are TRBV19 and TRBJ2-2, with TRBD1 as a possible D gene (5 bases). V was clipped by 7 bases and J by 1 base, with 13 bases between them. Germline CDR1 LNHDA, CDR2 SQIVND (reference sequence). The CDR3 length is 15 residues. The full variable domain, in which reference TRBV19 and TRBJ2-2 provide the parts outside the CDR3, is DGGITQSPKYLFRKEGQNVTLSCEQNLNHDAMYWYRQDPGQGLRLIYYSQIVNDFQKGDIAEGYSVSREKKESFPLTVTSAQKNPTAFYLCASTVTARNTGELFFGEGSRLTVL.

The chain is built from TRBV18 and TRBJ2-1; the D gene is possibly TRBD1 (5 bases). This CDR3 is built from 16 residues. Trimming removed 4 bases at V and 6 bases at J, with 19 bases between. CDR1 and CDR2 from the germline V gene are KGHSH and LQKENI. The CDR3 protein is CASSRAAPDSANEQFF. CDR3 DNA sequence: TGTGCCAGCTCACGTGCCGCCCCCGACAGCGCCAATGAGCAGTTCTTC.

The chain recombines TRBV7-9 with TRBJ2-5, with TRBD2 matching over 11 bases. Germline lookup yields CDR1 SEHNR and CDR2 FQNEAQ (reference sequence). The length of the CDR3 is 17 residues. Unmatched junction bases numbered 9, after V lost 2 bases and J lost 4 bases. This chain's CDR3 is CASSLRPRLAGRETQYF. The CDR3 coding sequence is TGTGCCAGCAGCTTACGTCCCCGACTAGCGGGAAGAGAGACCCAGTACTTC.

This chain uses TRBV13 with TRBJ2-1; no firm D call. Germline-derived CDR1 and CDR2 are PRHDT and FYEKMQ (reference sequence). Trimming cost V 3 bases and J 0 bases, with 12 bases left between them. The CDR3 loop spans 16 amino acids. CDR3 DNA sequence: TGTGCCAGCAGCTTGGTTTGGAATAGCTCCTACAATGAGCAGTTCTTC. Protein sequence: CASSLVWNSSYNEQFF.

The rearrangement joins TRBV5-4 to TRBJ2-1, with 8 bases lining up with TRBD2. With 3 bases clipped from V and 4 bases from J, the junction kept 6 bases outside the gene matches. The germline V gene has CDR1 SGHNT and CDR2 YYREEE (reference sequence). The CDR3 sequence is 15 residues long. The CDR3 loop is CASSSPGGRYNEQFF. The CDR3 region has the DNA TGTGCCAGCAGCTCCCCGGGGGGGCGGTACAATGAGCAGTTCTTC.

The chain recombines TRBV9 with TRBJ1-3; D not certain. Germline V gene data show CDR1 as SGDLS and CDR2 as YYNGEE. V was clipped by 3 bases and J by 1 base, with 5 bases between them. There are 13 residues in the CDR3. The CDR3 sequence: CASSGRSGNTIYF. The DNA of the CDR3 is TGTGCCAGCAGCGGACGATCTGGAAACACCATATATTTT.

J is TRBJ1-5 and V is TRBV11-3; D gene uncertain. Germline-derived CDR1 and CDR2 are SGHNT and YENEEA. V was trimmed by 6 bases and J by 6 bases, leaving 21 bases between them. The CDR3 runs to 16 residues. In DNA, the CDR3 is TGTGCCAGCAGACGTAGAAGAATCCTACCCGGTCAGCCCCAGCATTTT. It yields the protein CASRRRRILPGQPQHF.